Sequencing of this TCR beta chain was carried out in a study of shared clonotypes between healthy human individuals. The V end lost 5 bases, the J end lost 4 bases, and 21 bases lay between the germline ends. The CDR3 sequence is 17 residues long. Germline V gene sequence: CDR1 MDHEN, CDR2 SYDVKM. Only in-frame clones appear in the TCRdb table, and some are missing; sequencing was by immunoSEQ multiplex PCR. Here the sample spans 400,000 to 500,000 clones, less than 80% being singletons. The receptor was derived from a woman aged 40-49 years in good health. Some clones in this sample may be carry-over from other donors' samples. V gene TRBV28 combines with J gene TRBJ2-1; D perhaps matches TRBD2 (6 bases). The sample consisted of PBMCs. Here the CDR3 DNA reads TGTGCCAGCAGTCCAAGACCGGGACTCGAAAAGTACAATGAGCAGTTCTTC. Translating gives CASSPRPGLEKYNEQFF.